This T cell receptor (beta chain) was sequenced for a study of shared clonotypes between healthy human individuals. About the research overall: Researchers drew samples from two women and a few men aged 18 to 49. Findings of the study overall: A few donors had around 5.5% of their naive CD4 clonotypes in common.

The CDR3 extends over 18 amino acids. Germline V gene sequence: CDR1 MGHRA, CDR2 YSYEKL. The germline V and J ends were trimmed by 0 bases and 2 bases, with 14 bases remaining between them. Source study methods: Filtering differed since immunoSEQ provided only junctions, with no quality scores. Profiled with immunoSEQ multiplex PCR; TCRdb holds only in-frame clones, not every one. V and J calls plus clone size are reproduced from that table; the DNA served to infer D and trimming. The top ten clones hold roughly 1.5% of a sample with nearly 1,000,000 clones, about 80% of them seen once. On this clone itself: Its antigen is unknown.

This TCR was sampled from a man younger than 35 in good health. The sequencing sample was made of memory CD4+ T cells sorted from blood. Subset indicated: CD45RA-negative fraction. The J gene is TRBJ1-6, the V gene TRBV4-1; D ambiguous. Here the CDR3 reads CASSQDSGGPTYNSPLHF. In nucleotides, the CDR3 is TGCGCCAGCAGCCAAGATAGTGGAGGGCCGACCTATAATTCACCCCTCCACTTT.